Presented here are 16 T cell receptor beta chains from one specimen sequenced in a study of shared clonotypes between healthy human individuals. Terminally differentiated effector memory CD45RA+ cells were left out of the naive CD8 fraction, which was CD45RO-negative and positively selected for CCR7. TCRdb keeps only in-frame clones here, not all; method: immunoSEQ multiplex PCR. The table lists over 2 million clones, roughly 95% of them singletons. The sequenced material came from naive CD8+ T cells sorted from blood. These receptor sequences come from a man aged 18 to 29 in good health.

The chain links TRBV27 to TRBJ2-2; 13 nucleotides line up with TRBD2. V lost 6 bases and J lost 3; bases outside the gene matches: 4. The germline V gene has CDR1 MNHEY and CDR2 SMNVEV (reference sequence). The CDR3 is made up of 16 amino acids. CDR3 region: CASRSTSGGDTGELFF. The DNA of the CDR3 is TGTGCCAGCAGATCTACTAGCGGGGGGGACACCGGGGAGCTGTTTTTT.

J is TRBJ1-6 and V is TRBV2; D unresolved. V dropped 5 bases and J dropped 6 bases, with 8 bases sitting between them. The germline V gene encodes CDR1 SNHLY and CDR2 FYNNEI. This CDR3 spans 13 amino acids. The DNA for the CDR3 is TGTGCCAGCAGTTATTCCGGTAATTCACCCCTCCACTTT. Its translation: CASSYSGNSPLHF.

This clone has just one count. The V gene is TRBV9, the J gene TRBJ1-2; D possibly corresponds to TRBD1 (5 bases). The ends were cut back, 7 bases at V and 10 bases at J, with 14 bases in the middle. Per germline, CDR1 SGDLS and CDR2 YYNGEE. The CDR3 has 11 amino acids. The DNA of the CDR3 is TGTGCCAGCGGAACGGGGGTAGACTACACCTTC. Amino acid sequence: CASGTGVDYTF.

The CDR3 DNA follows: TGCAGCGTTGAAGAAGAAGGTCAGCACTTCGAGACCCAGTACTTC. Translated: CSVEEEGQHFETQYF. V gene TRBV29-1 combines with J gene TRBJ2-5; D is unclear. Germline V gives CDR1 SQVTM, CDR2 ANQGSEA. CDR3 length: 15 amino acids. Trimming stripped 0 bases from V and 5 bases from J, with 16 bases between.

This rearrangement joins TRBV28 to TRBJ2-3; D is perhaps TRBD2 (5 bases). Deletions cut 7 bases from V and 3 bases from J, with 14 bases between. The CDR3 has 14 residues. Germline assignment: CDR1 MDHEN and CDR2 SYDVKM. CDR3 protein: CASMVSPGTDTQYF. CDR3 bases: TGTGCCAGCATGGTTTCTCCGGGGACAGATACGCAGTATTTT.

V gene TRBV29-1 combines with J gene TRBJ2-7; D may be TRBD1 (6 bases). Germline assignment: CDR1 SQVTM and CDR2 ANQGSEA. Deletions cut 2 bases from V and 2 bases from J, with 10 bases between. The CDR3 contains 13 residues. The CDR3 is CSVETTGTYEQYF. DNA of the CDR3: TGCAGCGTTGAAACGACAGGAACCTACGAGCAGTACTTC.

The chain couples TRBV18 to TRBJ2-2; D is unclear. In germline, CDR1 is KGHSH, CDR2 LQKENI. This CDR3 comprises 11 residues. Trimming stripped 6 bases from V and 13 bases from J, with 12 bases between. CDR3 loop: CASSWSERLFF. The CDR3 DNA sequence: TGTGCCAGCTCCTGGAGTGAGAGGCTGTTTTTT.

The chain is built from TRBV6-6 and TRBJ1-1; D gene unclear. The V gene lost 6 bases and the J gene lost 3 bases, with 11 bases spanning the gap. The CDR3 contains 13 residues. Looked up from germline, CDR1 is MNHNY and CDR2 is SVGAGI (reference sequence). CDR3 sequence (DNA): TGTGCCAGCAGACCCAGTGTGGACACTGAAGCTTTCTTT. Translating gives CASRPSVDTEAFF.

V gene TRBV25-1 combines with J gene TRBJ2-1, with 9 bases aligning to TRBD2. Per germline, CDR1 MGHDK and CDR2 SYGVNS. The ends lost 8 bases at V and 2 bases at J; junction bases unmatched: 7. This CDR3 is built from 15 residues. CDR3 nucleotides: TGTGCCAGCGAAACTAGCGGGCCAACCTACAATGAGCAGTTCTTC. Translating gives CASETSGPTYNEQFF.

This CDR3 is CASNFVGGKGDEAFF. The DNA of the CDR3 is TGTGCCAGCAATTTCGTCGGGGGGAAAGGGGATGAAGCTTTCTTT. The V and J genes are TRBV7-9 and TRBJ1-1, with D possibly being TRBD1 (5 bases). This CDR3 spans 15 amino acids. The V and J ends lost 7 bases and 7 bases respectively, with 22 bases between them. Germline assignment: CDR1 SEHNR and CDR2 FQNEAQ (reference sequence).

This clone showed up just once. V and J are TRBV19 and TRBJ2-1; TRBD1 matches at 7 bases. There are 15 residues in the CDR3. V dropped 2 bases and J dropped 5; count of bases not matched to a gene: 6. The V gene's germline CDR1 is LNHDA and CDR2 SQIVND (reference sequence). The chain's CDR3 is CASSIPGQTDNEQFF. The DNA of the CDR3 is TGTGCCAGTAGTATACCGGGACAGACGGACAATGAGCAGTTCTTC.

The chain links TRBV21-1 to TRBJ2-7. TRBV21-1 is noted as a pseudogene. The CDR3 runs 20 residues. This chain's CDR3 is CASSKNFRDGLSLIAYEQYF. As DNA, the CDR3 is TGTGCCAGCAGCAAAAATTTCCGGGACGGCCTTTCCTTGATCGCCTACGAGCAGTACTTC.

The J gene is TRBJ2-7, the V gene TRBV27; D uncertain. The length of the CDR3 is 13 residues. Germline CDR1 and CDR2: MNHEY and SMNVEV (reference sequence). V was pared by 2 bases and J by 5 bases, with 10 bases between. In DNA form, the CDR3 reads TGTGCCAGCAGTTTAGGGAATTCCCACGAGCAGTACTTC. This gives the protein CASSLGNSHEQYF.

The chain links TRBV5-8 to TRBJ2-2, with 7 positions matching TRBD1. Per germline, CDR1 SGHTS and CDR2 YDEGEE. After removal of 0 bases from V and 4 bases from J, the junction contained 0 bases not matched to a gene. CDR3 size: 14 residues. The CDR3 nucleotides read TGTGCCAGCAGCTTGGGACAGGGCACCGGGGAGCTGTTTTTT. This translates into CASSLGQGTGELFF.

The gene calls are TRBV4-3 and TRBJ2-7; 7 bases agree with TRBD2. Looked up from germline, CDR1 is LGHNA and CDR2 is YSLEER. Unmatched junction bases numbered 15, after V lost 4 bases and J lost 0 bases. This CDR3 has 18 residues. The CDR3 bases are TGCGCCAGCAGCCCAGGCCTGCCGAATCGGGGGGACTCCTACGAGCAGTACTTC. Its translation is CASSPGLPNRGDSYEQYF.

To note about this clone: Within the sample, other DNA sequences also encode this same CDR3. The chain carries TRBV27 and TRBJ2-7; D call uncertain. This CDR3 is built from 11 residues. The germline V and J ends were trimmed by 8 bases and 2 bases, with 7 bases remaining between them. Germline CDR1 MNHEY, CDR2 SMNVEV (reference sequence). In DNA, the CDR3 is TGTGCCAGCGGCCCTCCCTACGAGCAGTACTTC. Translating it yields CASGPPYEQYF.